One sample yielded the 9 T cell receptor beta chains listed below, sequenced in a study of human T cells and chemical hapten exposure. Unfractionated whole blood was the source from which total RNA was extracted. The library labeled individual cDNA molecules by adding unique molecular identifiers to them. TCRdb re-called the reads through MiXCR, storing one row per CDR3 protein. The sample has 120,000 or so distinct CDR3 sequences; 6.5% to 10% are singletons. Sequencing was done on a sample of whole blood. These receptors originate from a human donor in good health. Some clones in this sample may be carry-over from other donors' samples.

This clonotype occurred a few times. The rearrangement uses TRBV27 and TRBJ1-3; D unclear. V lost 0 bases and J 4 bases, leaving 13 bases between the germline ends. CDR3 length equals 16 residues. Looked up from germline, CDR1 is MNHEY and CDR2 is SMNVEV (reference sequence). This chain's CDR3 is CASSLSRGPPGNTIYF. In DNA form, the CDR3 reads TGTGCCAGCAGTTTATCCCGGGGTCCCCCAGGAAACACCATATATTTT.

There are many counts of this clonotype. The rearrangement uses TRBV14 and TRBJ1-1, with D unresolved. Trimming pared 4 bases from V and 0 bases from J, leaving 12 bases between. CDR1 is SGHDN, CDR2 FVKESK, per germline. The CDR3 sequence is 15 residues long. The DNA for the CDR3 is TGTGCCAGCAGCCTCAGACCCCGTATGAACACTGAAGCTTTCTTT. Residues: CASSLRPRMNTEAFF.

Ten or more counts support this clonotype. The V and J genes are TRBV20-1 and TRBJ2-3; 14 bases agree with TRBD2. There are 16 residues in the CDR3. Germline V lookup: CDR1 DFQATT, CDR2 SNEGSKA (reference sequence). Losses at the gene ends were 6 bases for V and 5 bases for J; bases not matched to a gene: 10. The CDR3 region is CSATPGTSGSQDTQYF. The CDR3 DNA reads as TGCAGTGCCACCCCCGGGACTAGCGGGAGTCAAGATACGCAGTATTTT.

The genes are TRBV7-2 and TRBJ2-7; D gene unclear. The germline gives CDR1 SGHTA, CDR2 FQGNSA. Trimming removed 4 bases at V and 1 base at J, with 8 bases between. The CDR3 length is 13 residues. This CDR3 is CASSSRRSYEQYF. CDR3 in DNA: TGTGCCAGCAGCTCTCGACGTTCCTACGAGCAGTACTTC.

The V call is TRBV29-1, the J call TRBJ2-2; D perhaps matches TRBD2 (6 bases). The V end was cut by 6 bases, the J end by 1 base, with 12 bases between. Germline CDR1 SQVTM, CDR2 ANQGSEA. The CDR3 spans 14 residues. The CDR3 reads CSVPGERNTGELFF. The CDR3 bases are TGCAGCGTCCCGGGGGAAAGGAACACCGGGGAGCTGTTTTTT.

The sample holds a few counts of this clonotype. V is TRBV7-9 and J is TRBJ1-2, with a possible D match to TRBD1 (5 bases). The CDR3 has 16 residues. Germline CDR1 is SEHNR and CDR2 is FQNEAQ (reference sequence). V was shortened by 1 base and J by 2 bases, with 14 bases between the two germline ends. CDR3 sequence: CASSLGGSAENYGYTF. The CDR3 nucleotides read TGTGCCAGCAGCTTAGGGGGGTCGGCGGAAAACTATGGCTACACCTTC.

The V gene is TRBV9, the J gene TRBJ2-7, with TRBD2 matching over 9 bases. Trimming removed 0 bases from V and 0 bases from J; junction bases left unmatched: 7. The CDR3 is 17 residues long. Germline-derived CDR1 and CDR2 are SGDLS and YYNGEE. Written as DNA, the CDR3 is TGTGCCAGCAGCGTAGGGCATAGCGGGGGAAGCTCCTACGAGCAGTACTTC. Residues: CASSVGHSGGSSYEQYF. The whole variable domain, remainder taken from reference TRBV9 and TRBJ2-7, is DSGVTQTPKHLITATGQRVTLRCSPRSGDLSVYWYQQSLDQGLQFLIQYYNGEERAKGNILERFSAQQFPDLHSELNLSSLELGDSALYFCASSVGHSGGSSYEQYFGPGTRLTVT.

This chain joins TRBV11-3 and TRBJ2-1, with unresolved D. CDR1 and CDR2 from the germline V gene are SGHNT and YENEEA. The V gene lost 2 bases and the J gene lost 6 bases, with 17 bases spanning the gap. The CDR3 totals 16 residues. The CDR3 protein is CASSLSGDPPGNEQFF. The CDR3 nucleotides are TGTGCCAGCAGCTTAAGTGGAGACCCCCCCGGCAATGAGCAGTTCTTC.

This sequence joins TRBV6-1 and TRBJ2-2; D is uncertain. This CDR3 contains 18 residues. Germline CDR1 reads MNHNS; CDR2 reads SASEGT. Trimming removed 2 bases at V and 4 bases at J, with 20 bases between. The CDR3 sequence: CASSELSAVGYFTGELFF. The DNA for the CDR3 is TGTGCCAGCAGTGAATTAAGCGCTGTGGGGTATTTCACCGGGGAGCTGTTTTTT.